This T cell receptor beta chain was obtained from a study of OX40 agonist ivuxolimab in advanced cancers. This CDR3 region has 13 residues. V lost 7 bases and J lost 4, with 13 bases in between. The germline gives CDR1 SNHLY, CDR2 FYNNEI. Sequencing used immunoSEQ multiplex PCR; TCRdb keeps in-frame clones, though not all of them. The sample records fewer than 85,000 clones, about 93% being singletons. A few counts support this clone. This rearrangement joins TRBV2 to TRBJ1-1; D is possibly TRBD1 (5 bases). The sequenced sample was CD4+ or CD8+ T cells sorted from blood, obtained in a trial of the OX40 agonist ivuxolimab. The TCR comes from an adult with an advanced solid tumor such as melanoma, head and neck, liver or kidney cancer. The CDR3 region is CASKGGTVTEAFF. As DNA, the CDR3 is TGTGCCAGCAAGGGAGGGACGGTCACTGAAGCTTTCTTT.